This TCR beta chain was captured in a study of cytomegalovirus exposure and HLA in healthy donors (dated by TCRdb to 2015 to 2018). Background for the entire study: An earlier analysis of 587 of the donors reported about 280 Gb of sequence data and 117 million unique TCR beta sequences obtained from some 170 million T cells. Rather than drawing on any new phenotypic data, the later analysis identified candidate immune exposures from TCR beta sequences and the way those sequences occurred across donors. In addition to the first cohort of 650 to 750 subjects, a separate validation cohort of around 110 different subjects was used. An early release covering roughly 600 HLA-typed donors comprised approximately 300 gigabases of sequencing data and approximately 80 million unique TCR sequences. Every discovery cohort repertoire had been produced on one sequencing platform. HLA typing covered class I and class II loci at four-digit resolution. Typing coverage varied by locus: roughly 620-640 donors for A, B, C, DRB1 and DQB1; roughly 520 for DQA1; approximately 570 for DPA1; around 450 for DPB1. The study aimed to test whether cataloging public T cell receptors could reveal signatures of past pathogen exposure. In an earlier analysis of 500 to 650 of the donors, high-throughput TCR beta sequencing was used to judge whether each TCR beta V gene segment behaved as functional or pseudogenic. Alongside the repertoire data, information on donor age, sex, ethnicity and CMV serostatus was compiled. Among some 400 genotyped donors of the cohort, an average of around 240,000 unique TCR beta nucleotide sequences was sequenced per donor, of which roughly 17% were non-productive. Of the roughly 400 genotyped donors, roughly 80% were placed in the genetic ancestry cluster associated with self-reported Caucasian donors. To predict cytomegalovirus infection status, the study combined high-throughput TCR immunosequencing, statistical association of individual TCRs with disease status, and machine learning. To study patterns of TCR occurrence, a later analysis re-analyzed previously published TCR beta repertoires from 666 donors and added high-resolution HLA genotyping. A later genetic analysis used genome-wide SNP genotypes for about three fifths of the 666 donors, treating that subset as a discovery cohort. The study used immunosequencing to profile the T cell repertoires of approximately 650 subjects and linked those repertoires to cytomegalovirus serostatus. About five DR-DQ haplotypes were handled as single units for association and clustering, since linkage in the cohort was strong.

The method was the immunoSEQ multiplex PCR assay. For the multiplex PCR, a mixture combining 60 forward primers for TCR Vbeta segments and 13 reverse primers for TCR Jbeta segments was used. Amplification of the CDR3 region of rearranged TCR beta genes was performed with a multiplex PCR assay on genomic DNA. Amplified TCR beta libraries were sequenced as 87-base-pair reads on the Illumina HiSeq System. Under the source paper's analysis protocol: Across the 600 to 700 repertoires, a later analysis counted tens of millions of unique TCR beta chains, around 10 million of which were shared by at least two donors. Raw reads were error-corrected and collapsed into unique sequences by a nearest-neighbor algorithm in which closely related sequences were merged to remove PCR and sequencing errors. To assign V, D and J gene segments, CDR3 sequences were aligned to IMGT reference sequences. For a sequence to be retained, a match of at least six nucleotides was required to both a V gene segment and a J gene segment. A rearrangement was called productive if the CDR3 had no stop codons and remained in frame with V and J, and every other rearrangement was called non-productive. CDR3 was defined according to IMGT convention as the region running from the second conserved V-encoded cysteine to the conserved J-encoded phenylalanine. The earlier analysis of about 500 of the donors excluded sequences that lacked an unambiguous match to a single V gene segment. An earlier analysis of some 610 of the donors called V segments functional above 56.7% productive rearrangements and segregating when the between-donor standard deviation exceeded 5%. To diagnose cytomegalovirus status from the catalog of TCR beta chain sequences, a statistical classification framework was built. A later analysis assigned V and J genes by comparing TCR nucleotide sequences with IMGT/GENE-DB human TR gene sequences. Using the TCRdist pipeline, a later analysis assigned CDR3 sequences along with most-parsimonious VDJ recombination scenarios. In a later analysis, each TCR beta chain was defined by its CDR3 amino acid sequence together with its V-gene family, and reads lacking a unique V-gene family were excluded. As a way to deal with suspected cross-contamination and a sequencing artifact, a later analysis dropped roughly 600 nucleotide sequences that were highly shared and had low generation probability. In a later analysis, a clonal expansion index was calculated for each public chain from normalized within-repertoire ranks of inferred template counts. In a later analysis, generation probabilities were computed with a VDJ recombination model fitted to out-of-frame rearrangements, and the resulting probabilities were checked against IGoR. In a later analysis, hypergeometric tests were used to score TCR-TCR, TCR-HLA and TCR-CMV co-occurrence, with a repertoire-size bias correction applied to TCR pairs. False discovery rates were estimated in a later analysis by permuting HLA or CMV assignments 20 times. In a later analysis, co-occurring TCRs were grouped using DBSCAN, and TCRdist sequence similarity was added for clustering within HLA-allele-positive subsets. Repertoires with fewer than 30,000 or more than 120,000 public chains were left out of co-occurrence clustering, as were a handful of repertoires with anomalous nucleotide sharing. Imported from immuneACCESS, the table was reduced by TCRdb to in-frame sequences with V and J called. These copies leave out some clones; in studies compared against another copy, an unresolved V gene accounts for under half, and the cause of the remainder is not known. V and J calls plus clone size are reproduced from that table; the DNA served to infer D and trimming. The sample table on file contains 220,000 or so clones. The ten largest clones capture 0.95% to 1.3% of the sample.

The investigation overall reported the following: A few of the identified cytomegalovirus-associated TCR beta chains were confirmed in vitro to be specific for cytomegalovirus antigens. CMV serostatus was the only immune exposure information available for the cohort. According to a later analysis, TCR association rates differed among HLA loci, with DRB1 alleles showing the most associated TCRs and HLA-C alleles showing the fewest. Because counts were too low, some 17 rarely observed V segments, including chromosome 9 orphons, were excluded from the earlier analysis of around 640 of the donors. Only TCR beta chains were sequenced in this cohort, and the absence of alpha or paired-chain data limited detectable features. Sequencing depth was assumed to be roughly uniform across donors in the presence/absence analyses, though that assumption may not hold. Most CMV-associated TCR beta chains appeared to be HLA-restricted in a later analysis, and the HLA associations seemed to be driven largely by CMV exposure. A further reported finding was that TCR beta sequences accurately predicted the HLA-A and HLA-B alleles for most subjects in the first cohort. Assigning TCR associations to individual alleles was difficult when HLA alleles, especially DR and DQ, strongly co-occurred. The classifier was reported to diagnose cytomegalovirus status with high specificity and sensitivity in both the original and validation cohorts. A cluster of highly shared sequence variants was judged likely to represent a technical artifact of the sequencing pipeline. Broadly in line with IMGT annotations, most TCR beta V segments showed up in productive rearrangements about 87% or about 30% of the time in an earlier analysis of some 590 of the donors. Because HLA typing was missing for some donors at each locus, association tests included only the typed subset. In the study, 150 to 200 TCR beta chains were listed as associated with cytomegalovirus. Some IMGT-functional V segments, including TRBV6-2 and TRBV6-3, could not be distinguished by the 87-base-pair reads and were therefore excluded. According to the authors, the approach could potentially be generalized to other disease states and immunological phenotypes. A later genetic analysis associated a missense DCLRE1C variant with V-gene and J-gene trimming of TCR beta chains, and an independent cohort replicated the association. At a false discovery rate of 0.05, a later analysis linked 15,000 to 20,000 TCR beta sequences to specific HLA alleles. A later analysis reported that several top co-occurrence clusters appeared linked to parvovirus B19, influenza, CMV and Epstein-Barr virus. According to a later genetic analysis, donors in an Asian-associated ancestry cluster had fewer N-insertions in productive TCRs than the approximately 670-donor mean. Most TCR sequences were observed very rarely across donors, whereas some public TCRs were present in many individuals. Correlated functional status among segregating V segments might be attributable to linkage disequilibrium, but an unknown experimental factor could not be ruled out. Compared with equally common non-associated chains, HLA-associated TCR beta chains in a later analysis were more clonally expanded and had lower generation probabilities.

The cohort comprised hundreds of healthy bone marrow donors. Cohort members were all nominally healthy when sampled, although unrecorded immune exposures were likely present. The donor tested CMV seropositive and was one of the 289 seropositive cohort members. Every donor gave a peripheral blood sample, and the peripheral blood mononuclear cells from that sample were used for TCR beta sequencing. The Qiagen DNeasy Blood Extraction Kit was used to extract genomic DNA from the blood cell samples. A note on this clone: Its antigen target is currently unknown.

For this chain, trimming is 5 bases at the V end and 4 bases at the J end, and the number of junction bases without a gene match is 7. The germline V gene (reference sequence) specifies LNHDA as CDR1 and SQIVND as CDR2. Counted from cysteine to phenylalanine, this CDR3 has 14 amino acids. The entry retains the CDR3 DNA only, 42 bases that are in frame from base 1. The origin of this receptor is a girl aged 2-15 years in good health and CMV-seropositive. The sequenced sample was PBMCs. The sequence joins TRBV19 to TRBJ1-2; 7 middle bases align to TRBD1. The CDR3 sequence is CASSRHRGGYGYTF. The DNA reads TGTGCCAGTAGTCGACACAGGGGAGGCTATGGCTACACCTTC.